This paragraph covers one TCR beta chain sequence. What it binds is unknown. The data are from a study of cytomegalovirus exposure and HLA in healthy donors. Broader study findings: The study listed approximately 170 cytomegalovirus-associated TCR beta chains. Rarity characterized most TCR sequences, yet some public TCRs appeared in many donors.

The germline V gene encodes CDR1 LNHNV and CDR2 YYDKDF (reference sequence). The CDR3 has 19 amino acids. Germline trimming cut 0 bases from V and 8 bases from J; bases unmatched to any gene: 15. Sequencing was performed with immunoSEQ multiplex PCR; in TCRdb, only in-frame clones are kept and a portion is missing. The top ten hold roughly 5.7% of the sample, which has 150,000 to 200,000 clones, about 90% seen once. The 120-subject validation cohort, separate from the roughly 700-subject first cohort, included the donors. The sample comprised PBMCs. The J gene is TRBJ2-1, the V gene TRBV15; TRBD2 aligns across 11 bases. This receptor was identified in a woman aged 25-40 years in good health and CMV-seronegative. As DNA, the CDR3 is TGTGCCACCAGCAGAGAGAGATTAGGACTAGCGGGCGGTGGGGATGAGCAGTTCTTC. Amino acids: CATSRERLGLAGGGDEQFF.